The 23 T cell receptor beta chains in this list originate from one sample, sequenced in a study of blood T cell repertoires in COVID-19. Only in-frame clones appear in the TCRdb table, and some are missing; sequencing was by immunoSEQ multiplex PCR. The table includes hundreds of thousands of clones, approximately 88% detected once. Sequenced: peripheral blood. These receptors were obtained from a woman in her 30s with COVID-19, enrolled during active disease.

This clone was counted a few times. The J gene is TRBJ1-6, the V gene TRBV9; D not resolved. CDR1 and CDR2 (germline): SGDLS, YYNGEE. V dropped 2 bases and J dropped 8 bases, with 11 bases sitting between them. The length of the CDR3 is 14 residues. In nucleotides, the CDR3 is TGTGCCAGCAGCGTGTCAAGTACGGATTCACCCCTCCACTTT. It encodes CASSVSSTDSPLHF.

In its sample, this clone was seen once. The chain is built from TRBV5-4 and TRBJ2-7; the match to TRBD1 covers 10 bases. This CDR3 spans 15 amino acids. V shed 2 bases and J 3 bases; nucleotides not matched to a gene: 5. Germline V lookup: CDR1 SGHNT, CDR2 YYREEE (reference sequence). The CDR3 bases are TGTGCCAGCAGCTTAAGACAGGGGGCAATCTACGAGCAGTACTTC. Protein product: CASSLRQGAIYEQYF.

This clone has more than one count but fewer than ten. The rearrangement uses TRBV25-1 and TRBJ2-1; weak D call: TRBD1 (7 bases). CDR1 MGHDK and CDR2 SYGVNS come from the germline V gene. The CDR3 covers 13 residues. The V end was cut by 3 bases, the J end by 7 bases, with 10 bases between. CDR3 in DNA: TGTGCCAGCAGTGACAGGGGGAGGAATGAGCAGTTCTTC. As protein: CASSDRGRNEQFF.

The J gene is TRBJ2-1, the V gene TRBV25-1; D is unresolved. This CDR3 is 13 amino acids long. Trimming cost V 5 bases and J 5 bases, with 10 bases left between them. Germline V lookup: CDR1 MGHDK, CDR2 SYGVNS. CDR3 in DNA: TGTGCCAGCAGTTTGACTGGTAACAATGAGCAGTTCTTC. Translation: CASSLTGNNEQFF.

The J gene is TRBJ2-1, the V gene TRBV5-1, with a tentative D call TRBD2 (5 bases). From germline, CDR1 is SGHRS and CDR2 YFSETQ. The CDR3 consists of 18 residues. Trimming took off 0 bases at V and 8 bases at J, with 24 bases between the two ends. This CDR3 is CASSLVGPGMGMLDEQFF. CDR3 nucleotide sequence: TGCGCCAGCAGCTTGGTTGGACCGGGGATGGGGATGCTCGATGAGCAGTTCTTC. The whole variable domain, filled in from reference TRBV5-1 and TRBJ2-1, reads KAGVTQTPRYLIKTRGQQVTLSCSPISGHRSVSWYQQTPGQGLQFLFEYFSETQRNKGNFPGRFSGRQFSNSRSEMNVSTLELGDSALYLCASSLVGPGMGMLDEQFFGPGTRLTVL.

The chain joins TRBV19 to TRBJ2-3; possible D gene TRBD2, 7 bases. The CDR3 covers 15 residues. V lost 6 bases, J lost 4 bases, and 17 bases lay in between. The germline gives CDR1 LNHDA, CDR2 SQIVND (reference sequence). Here the CDR3 reads CASRVTGRDSDTQYF. CDR3 nucleotide sequence: TGTGCCAGTAGGGTAACAGGGAGGGATTCAGATACGCAGTATTTT. The full variable domain, its missing parts supplied by reference TRBV19 and TRBJ2-3, is DGGITQSPKYLFRKEGQNVTLSCEQNLNHDAMYWYRQDPGQGLRLIYYSQIVNDFQKGDIAEGYSVSREKKESFPLTVTSAQKNPTAFYLCASRVTGRDSDTQYFGPGTRLTVL.

V is TRBV4-1 and J is TRBJ1-5, with TRBD1 matching 8 bases. The CDR3 length is 15 residues. The ends lost 0 bases at V and 8 bases at J; junction bases unmatched: 6. Germline CDR1 MGHRA, CDR2 YSYEKL. Here the CDR3 DNA reads TGCGCCAGCAGCCAAGATTCAGGACAGGGAAAGCCCCAGCATTTT. This codes for CASSQDSGQGKPQHF.

The rearrangement links TRBV7-9 to TRBJ2-5; D possibly corresponds to TRBD2 (7 bases). The CDR3 contains 15 residues. Germline V gene data show CDR1 as SEHNR and CDR2 as FQNEAQ (reference sequence). V was shortened by 4 bases and J by 5 bases, with 17 bases between the two germline ends. The CDR3 nucleotides are TGTGCCAGCAGCTCGTTCGGGGGGCCAAGGGAGACCCAGTACTTC. Amino acid sequence: CASSSFGGPRETQYF. The whole variable domain, remainder taken from reference TRBV7-9 and TRBJ2-5, is DTGVSQNPRHKITKRGQNVTFRCDPISEHNRLYWYRQTLGQGPEFLTYFQNEAQLEKSRLLSDRFSAERPKGSFSTLEIQRTEQGDSAMYLCASSSFGGPRETQYFGPGTRLLVL.

The chain couples TRBV30 to TRBJ2-7, with 8 bases lining up with TRBD2. V shed 2 bases and J 1 base; nucleotides not matched to a gene: 10. There are 16 residues in the CDR3. Germline values: CDR1 GTSNPN, CDR2 SVGIG (reference sequence). CDR3 sequence: CAWSRTPGGGSYEQYV. The DNA for the CDR3 is TGTGCCTGGAGTCGTACCCCCGGGGGGGGGTCCTACGAGCAGTACGTC.

This chain joins TRBV13 and TRBJ2-3, with 8 bases that match TRBD1. V dropped 4 bases and J dropped 6; count of bases not matched to a gene: 6. The CDR3 consists of 14 residues. CDR1 and CDR2 (germline): PRHDT, FYEKMQ (reference sequence). CDR3 sequence reads: CASSSGTGRDTQYF. For the CDR3, the DNA is TGTGCCAGCAGCTCAGGGACAGGTCGCGATACGCAGTATTTT.

The CDR3 sequence is CASSLSGKPYEQYV. The DNA for the CDR3 is TGTGCCAGCAGCTTATCGGGGAAACCCTACGAGCAGTACGTC. The J gene is TRBJ2-7, the V gene TRBV2, with D maybe TRBD2 (5 bases). Germline V gene data show CDR1 as SNHLY and CDR2 as FYNNEI. The ends were cut back, 6 bases at V and 2 bases at J, with 14 bases in the middle. The CDR3 sequence is 14 residues long.

The count of this clone is one. The V call is TRBV5-4, the J call TRBJ1-4, with TRBD1 matching 8 bases. Germline V gives CDR1 SGHNT, CDR2 YYREEE (reference sequence). Trimming took 3 bases from V and 5 from J; bases not matched to a gene: 3. This CDR3 is built from 14 residues. Here the CDR3 reads CASSSGQGNEKLFF. The CDR3 nucleotides read TGTGCCAGCAGCTCCGGACAGGGAAATGAAAAACTGTTTTTT.

V gene TRBV24-1 combines with J gene TRBJ2-5; TRBD1 agrees at 7 bases. This CDR3 comprises 15 residues. V lost 4 bases and J lost 5; bases outside the gene matches: 9. Germline-derived CDR1 and CDR2 are KGHDR and SFDVKD. CDR3 residues: CATSDYRQGVETQYF. The CDR3 nucleotides are TGTGCCACCAGTGACTATAGACAGGGCGTGGAGACCCAGTACTTC.

The CDR3 region has the DNA TGTGCCAGCAGGGCCACGGCAGGGCGAGAGCAGTACGTC. Its translation: CASRATAGREQYV. This sequence joins TRBV6-5 and TRBJ2-7, with D tentatively TRBD1 (5 bases). The V end was cut by 6 bases, the J end by 7 bases, with 16 bases between. The germline CDR1 and CDR2 sequences are MNHEY and SVGAGI. This CDR3 is 13 amino acids long.

The chain combines TRBV5-1 with TRBJ2-3, with TRBD1 as a possible D gene (6 bases). Germline CDR1 SGHRS, CDR2 YFSETQ. Deletions cut 0 bases from V and 3 bases from J, with 8 bases between. The CDR3 spans 14 residues. CDR3 bases: TGCGCCAGCAGCTTGGATCAGGGGACAGATACGCAGTATTTT. Translating it yields CASSLDQGTDTQYF.

This clone was seen once. The genes are TRBV3-1 (or the pseudogene TRBV3-2) and TRBJ2-5, with 8 bases lining up with TRBD2. The CDR3 loop spans 15 amino acids. V lost 3 bases and J lost 3; bases outside the gene matches: 6. Germline V gene sequence: CDR1 LGHDT, CDR2 YNNKEL (reference sequence). DNA for the CDR3: TGTGCCAGCAGCCAGAGGACTAGCAGAAAAGAGACCCAGTACTTC. It specifies CASSQRTSRKETQYF.

The chain carries TRBV6-5 and TRBJ1-4, with D possibly matching TRBD1 (6 bases). CDR3 size: 14 residues. The germline V gene encodes CDR1 MNHEY and CDR2 SVGAGI. As DNA, the CDR3 is TGTGCGTCGAGCGGGGACACCTATAATGAAAAACTGTTTTTT. This sequence encodes CASSGDTYNEKLFF.

CDR3 DNA: TGTGCCAGCAGCCAAGTCCCAGGGGGCGGCACTGAAGCTTTCTTT. Translated: CASSQVPGGGTEAFF. The chain employs TRBV3-1 (or the pseudogene TRBV3-2) and TRBJ1-1, with TRBD1 matching 8 bases. This CDR3 contains 15 residues. V gave up 1 base and J gave up 4 bases; unmatched junction bases: 5. Germline V gene lookup returns CDR1 LGHDT and CDR2 YNNKEL (reference sequence).

The CDR3: CASSIDGTSGEAFF. In DNA form, the CDR3 reads TGTGCCAGTAGTATAGATGGAACATCAGGCGAAGCTTTCTTT. The chain combines TRBV19 with TRBJ1-1, with unresolved D. The V end was cut by 0 bases, the J end by 8 bases, with 13 bases between. Per germline, CDR1 LNHDA and CDR2 SQIVND (reference sequence). The CDR3 length is 14 residues. The full variable domain, in which reference TRBV19 and TRBJ1-1 provide the parts outside the CDR3, is DGGITQSPKYLFRKEGQNVTLSCEQNLNHDAMYWYRQDPGQGLRLIYYSQIVNDFQKGDIAEGYSVSREKKESFPLTVTSAQKNPTAFYLCASSIDGTSGEAFFGQGTRLTVV.

The V and J genes are TRBV10-3 and TRBJ2-7; 14 positions agree with TRBD2. This CDR3 is built from 15 residues. With V trimmed by 2 bases and J by 4 bases, 1 base remained unmatched. The germline V gene has CDR1 ENHRY and CDR2 SYGVKD. CDR3 DNA: TGTGCCATCAGTGAGGGACTAGCGGGAGGATACGAGCAGTACGTC. It translates to CAISEGLAGGYEQYV.

The J gene is TRBJ1-2, the V gene TRBV19; D ambiguous. The V end lost 4 bases, the J end lost 4 bases, and 10 bases lay between the germline ends. Germline CDR1 reads LNHDA; CDR2 reads SQIVND (reference sequence). The CDR3 has 13 residues. In DNA form, the CDR3 reads TGTGCCAGTAGTACGACAAATGCCTATGGCTACACCTTC. Its translation is CASSTTNAYGYTF.

V and J are TRBV5-6 and TRBJ1-4; D unresolved. The ends were cut back, 0 bases at V and 4 bases at J, with 7 bases in the middle. CDR1 and CDR2 (germline): SGHDT, YYEEEE. The CDR3 sequence is 14 residues long. CDR3 bases: TGTGCCAGCAGCTTGGCCGGGATTAATGAAAAACTGTTTTTT. This translates into CASSLAGINEKLFF. Full variable domain (remainder filled in from reference TRBV5-6 and TRBJ1-4): DAGVTQSPTHLIKTRGQQVTLRCSPKSGHDTVSWYQQALGQGPQFIFQYYEEEERQRGNFPDRFSGHQFPNYSSELNVNALLLGDSALYLCASSLAGINEKLFFGSGTQLSVL.

The sample holds one count of this clone. The J gene is TRBJ2-2, the V gene TRBV19, with D possibly matching TRBD2 (7 bases). Per germline, CDR1 LNHDA and CDR2 SQIVND (reference sequence). The CDR3 has 16 amino acids. The ends were cut back, 1 base at V and 4 bases at J, with 13 bases in the middle. The CDR3 loop reads CASSIGGGRGTGELFF. The CDR3 bases are TGTGCCAGTAGTATAGGGGGGGGCCGGGGCACCGGGGAGCTGTTTTTT.